Listed below are T cell receptor beta chains from one sample, sequenced in a study of blood T cell repertoires in COVID-19. Measured with immunoSEQ multiplex PCR; TCRdb has only the in-frame clones, and not every one. This table has 55,000 to 75,000 clones, 88% appearing once. Specimen: peripheral blood. These receptors all come from a human donor in a cohort sampled during active COVID-19. The CDR3 runs from the conserved cysteine through the conserved F or W. Each record gives: V gene, D gene, J gene, clone size, CDR3 protein, CDR3 DNA. A D gene is named only where the DNA matches it firmly. Expanded clones are given a class, and other clones once, few, many or no size at all.

>TRBV28|.|TRBJ2-7|.
CASSNPGPAYEQYF
TGTGCCAGCAGTAATCCGGGTCCTGCTTACGAGCAGTACTTC
>TRBV19|TRBD1|TRBJ1-2|.
CASRTPGQANYGYTF
TGTGCCAGTAGGACCCCGGGACAGGCTAACTATGGCTACACCTTC
>TRBV19|.|TRBJ1-5|.
CASSIGGYQPQHF
TGTGCCAGTAGTATTGGAGGCTATCAGCCCCAGCATTTT
>TRBV7-9|.|TRBJ2-4|.
CASSLVVGVINIQYF
TGTGCCAGCAGCTTAGTTGTAGGGGTTATAAACATTCAGTACTTC
>TRBV6-5|TRBD1|TRBJ1-5|.
CASSNQGQINQPQHF
TGTGCCAGCAGCAACCAGGGACAGATTAATCAGCCCCAGCATTTT
>TRBV18|.|TRBJ1-4|.
CASSPRQERNEKLFF
TGTGCCAGCTCACCACGACAGGAGAGGAATGAAAAACTGTTTTTT
>TRBV19|.|TRBJ1-1|.
CASSSPGLKAEAFF
TGTGCCAGTAGTTCCCCGGGACTCAAGGCTGAAGCTTTCTTT
>TRBV7-6|.|TRBJ2-7|.
CASSLSGLNFGEQYF
TGTGCCAGCAGCTTAAGTGGACTCAACTTTGGTGAGCAGTACTTC
>TRBV4-3|.|TRBJ2-4|.
CASSQDLRVGTRGKNIQYF
TGCGCCAGCAGCCAAGATCTGCGGGTAGGGACTCGGGGAAAAAACATTCAGTACTTC
>TRBV4-3|.|TRBJ2-7|.
CASSQAVSESYEQYF
TGCGCCAGCAGCCAAGCAGTTAGCGAATCCTACGAGCAGTACTTC
>TRBV6-2/TRBV6-3|.|TRBJ2-7|.
CASSYSIGGGRTNLFGYF
TGTGCCAGCAGTTACTCGATCGGCGGAGGCAGAACCAATCTCTTTGGGTACTTC
>TRBV13|.|TRBJ2-3|once
CASSPGGLSTDTQYF
TGTGCCAGCAGCCCCGGGGGGCTTAGCACAGATACGCAGTATTTT
>TRBV4-3|.|TRBJ1-2|.
CASSQGTVGGANYGYTF
TGCGCCAGCAGCCAAGGAACCGTGGGGGGAGCTAACTATGGCTACACCTTC
>TRBV10-3|TRBD1|TRBJ1-5|.
CAIIGDKGALNQPQHF
TGTGCCATCATCGGGGACAAGGGGGCCCTCAATCAGCCCCAGCATTTT
>TRBV6-5|.|TRBJ2-2|.
CASNPLQPPIGELFF
TGTGCCAGCAATCCCCTCCAACCCCCTATCGGGGAGCTGTTTTTT
>TRBV25-1|.|TRBJ2-7|.
CASSDPRHIEQYF
TGTGCCAGCAGTGACCCTCGACACATTGAGCAGTACTTC
>TRBV28|.|TRBJ2-5|once
CASSPATRGGETQYF
TGTGCCAGCAGTCCCGCTACCAGGGGAGGGGAGACCCAGTACTTC
>TRBV7-9|TRBD2|TRBJ2-7|.
CASSLGLGLYEQYF
TGTGCCAGCAGCTTGGGACTAGGATTGTACGAGCAGTACTTC
>TRBV7-9|.|TRBJ2-7|few
CASSLIGSSYEQYF
TGTGCCAGCAGCTTAATCGGGTCTTCCTACGAGCAGTACTTC
>TRBV7-9|TRBD1|TRBJ1-6|.
CASSPGQPTLHF
TGTGCCAGCAGCCCGGGACAGCCGACCCTCCACTTT
>TRBV5-8|.|TRBJ1-1|few
CASSLAELGTEAFF
TGTGCCAGCAGCTTGGCCGAACTTGGCACTGAAGCTTTCTTT
>TRBV9|TRBD1|TRBJ2-7|.
CASSPLAGTGVYEQYF
TGTGCCAGCAGCCCGCTGGCCGGGACAGGGGTCTACGAGCAGTACTTC
>TRBV7-2|TRBD2|TRBJ2-7|once
CASSLSGLAGLYEQYF
TGTGCCAGCAGCCTAAGCGGGCTAGCGGGACTCTACGAGCAGTACTTC
>TRBV9|.|TRBJ2-5|once
CASSELGGAIQYF
TGTGCCAGCAGCGAGCTAGGGGGGGCTATCCAGTACTTC
>TRBV19|.|TRBJ2-7|.
CASSAGFLIYEQYF
TGTGCCAGTAGTGCGGGATTTCTCATTTACGAGCAGTACTTC
>TRBV6-5|.|TRBJ1-2|.
CASSSSLGYTF
TGTGCCAGCAGTTCGAGTCTTGGCTACACCTTC
>TRBV27|TRBD2|TRBJ2-7|.
CASSQNEVIAGSYEQYF
TGTGCCAGCAGTCAAAACGAGGTAATAGCGGGGTCCTACGAGCAGTACTTC
>TRBV7-9|TRBD1|TRBJ1-2|.
CASSLQGAYGYTF
TGTGCCAGCAGCTTACAGGGGGCGTATGGCTACACCTTC
>TRBV5-1|.|TRBJ1-1|.
CASSLGALGAGEAFF
TGCGCCAGCAGCTTGGGGGCTTTAGGTGCAGGGGAAGCTTTCTTT
>TRBV5-4|.|TRBJ2-3|.
CASSFKGLRTDTQYF
TGTGCCAGCAGCTTCAAGGGGTTACGGACAGATACGCAGTATTTT
>TRBV4-2|.|TRBJ1-5|.
CASSQDGGSNQPQHF
TGTGCCAGCAGCCAAGATGGAGGTAGCAATCAGCCCCAGCATTTT
>TRBV19|.|TRBJ1-3|.
CASNSGGHSGNTIYF
TGTGCCAGCAATTCCGGTGGGCACTCTGGAAACACCATATATTTT
>TRBV6-5|TRBD1|TRBJ1-4|.
CASSSPGQSVEKLFF
TGTGCCAGCAGTTCCCCGGGACAGTCCGTTGAAAAACTGTTTTTT
>TRBV7-7|.|TRBJ1-4|.
CASSLGLLPGEKLFF
TGTGCTAGCAGCTTAGGACTCTTACCGGGTGAAAAACTGTTTTTT
>TRBV19|TRBD2|TRBJ2-3|.
CASSDGTSVFSSTDTQYF
TGTGCCAGTAGTGATGGGACTAGCGTATTTTCTAGCACAGATACGCAGTATTTT
>TRBV9|TRBD2|TRBJ2-1|.
CASSVGAGGNNEQFF
TGTGCCAGCAGCGTAGGAGCGGGGGGAAACAATGAGCAGTTCTTC
>TRBV29-1|TRBD1|TRBJ1-2|.
CSVTGGSGYTF
TGCAGTGTGACAGGGGGTAGTGGCTACACCTTC
>TRBV5-6|.|TRBJ1-1|.
CASSSDSVNTEAFF
TGTGCCAGCAGCTCAGACAGCGTGAACACTGAAGCTTTCTTT
>TRBV4-1|TRBD1|TRBJ2-7|.
CASSPSGTGGYEQYF
TGCGCCAGCAGCCCGTCCGGGACAGGGGGCTACGAGCAGTACTTC
>TRBV29-1|.|TRBJ1-1|once
CSVDQGPEGEAFF
TGCAGCGTTGATCAGGGGCCTGAAGGTGAAGCTTTCTTT
>TRBV18|TRBD1|TRBJ2-2|.
CASSPTRQGAMTGELFF
TGTGCCAGCTCACCCACCCGACAGGGGGCAATGACCGGGGAGCTGTTTTTT
>TRBV21-1|.|TRBJ1-6|.
CASSGRVRYSPLHF
TGTGCCAGCAGCGGCAGGGTAAGGTATTCACCCCTCCACTTT
>TRBV7-9|.|TRBJ1-3|.
CASSLAQIGNTIYF
TGTGCCAGCAGCTTAGCACAGATTGGAAACACCATATATTTT
>TRBV28|TRBD1|TRBJ1-2|.
CASDGTGSRYGYTF
TGTGCCAGCGACGGGACAGGGAGTCGCTATGGCTACACCTTC
>TRBV21-1|.|TRBJ2-1|medium-sized
CASSKVIRNCFGEQFF
TGTGCCAGCAGCAAAGTGATCCGCAACTGCTTCGGTGAGCAGTTCTTC
>TRBV4-3|.|TRBJ1-1|.
CASSQDTGNMNTEAFF
TGCGCCAGCAGCCAAGATACGGGGAATATGAACACTGAAGCTTTCTTT
>TRBV7-8|TRBD2|TRBJ2-5|.
CASSSRLAGVQETQYF
TGTGCCAGCAGCTCTCGACTAGCGGGGGTTCAAGAGACCCAGTACTTC
>TRBV9|TRBD2|TRBJ2-7|.
CASSAPLQENAGGEQYF
TGTGCCAGCAGCGCCCCTCTCCAAGAAAACGCCGGGGGGGAGCAGTACTTC
>TRBV5-4|TRBD2|TRBJ2-3|.
CASSTDAGGDTDTQYF
TGTGCCAGCAGCACTGACGCGGGGGGTGACACAGATACGCAGTATTTT
>TRBV27|TRBD1|TRBJ2-7|.
CASSPDPTGFYEQYF
TGTGCCAGCAGTCCGGACCCGACAGGGTTCTACGAGCAGTACTTC
>TRBV20-1|TRBD2|TRBJ2-1|once
CSASGNSGRRAYNEQFF
TGCAGTGCTAGTGGGAATTCCGGGAGGCGGGCCTACAATGAGCAGTTCTTC
>TRBV7-9|.|TRBJ1-3|once
CASSLSDTIYF
TGTGCCAGCAGCTTATCAGACACCATATATTTT
>TRBV12-5|.|TRBJ2-7|.
CASGSRPLLYEQYF
TGTGCTAGTGGTTCCCGTCCCCTCCTTTACGAGCAGTACTTC
>TRBV7-2|.|TRBJ1-2|.
CASSLARGNYGYTF
TGTGCCAGCAGCTTAGCGCGAGGGAACTATGGCTACACCTTC
>TRBV7-8|.|TRBJ2-7|.
CASSFEHYEQYF
TGTGCCAGCAGCTTTGAACACTACGAGCAGTACTTC